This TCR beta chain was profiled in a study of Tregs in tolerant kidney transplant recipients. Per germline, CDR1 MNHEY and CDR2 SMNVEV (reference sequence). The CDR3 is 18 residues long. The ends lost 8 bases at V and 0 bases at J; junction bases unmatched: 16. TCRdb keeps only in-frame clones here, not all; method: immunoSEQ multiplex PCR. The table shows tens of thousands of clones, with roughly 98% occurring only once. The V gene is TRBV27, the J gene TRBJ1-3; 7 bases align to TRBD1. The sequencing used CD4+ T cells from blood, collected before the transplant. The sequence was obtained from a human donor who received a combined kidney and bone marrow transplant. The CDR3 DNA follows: TGTGCCAGCCGCAGCGCACCTGGACAGGTAGTCTCTGGAAACACCATATATTTT. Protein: CASRSAPGQVVSGNTIYF.